The 5 T cell receptor beta chains reported below all come from one sample, sequenced in a study of cytomegalovirus exposure and HLA in healthy donors. Primers included in the PCR were 60 Vbeta and 13 Jbeta primers. Data came from immunoSEQ multiplex PCR; TCRdb stores just in-frame clones and leaves some out. In the table there are tens of thousands of clones, roughly 76% of which are singletons. The sequenced sample was PBMCs. The receptor set was obtained from a woman in her twenties or thirties in good health and CMV-seronegative.

The J gene is TRBJ2-1, the V gene TRBV4-2, with a weak D call TRBD2 (5 bases). The germline V gene has CDR1 LGHNA and CDR2 YNFKEQ. There are 14 residues in the CDR3. V shed 0 bases and J shed 8 bases, with 11 bases lying between them. CDR3: CASSQELESYEQFF. Written as DNA, the CDR3 is TGTGCCAGCAGCCAAGAACTAGAGTCCTATGAGCAGTTCTTC.

The V gene is TRBV4-2, the J gene TRBJ2-3; 8 nucleotides align to TRBD2. V lost 2 bases and J lost 3; bases outside the gene matches: 7. The CDR3 runs 16 residues. Germline CDR1 and CDR2: LGHNA and YNFKEQ. In nucleotides, the CDR3 is TGTGCCAGCAGCCAAAGGGCGGGGGGCCTTACAGATACGCAGTATTTT. It is translated as CASSQRAGGLTDTQYF.

This sequence joins TRBV7-2 and TRBJ2-5, with 12 positions matching TRBD2. CDR1 and CDR2 from the germline V gene are SGHTA and FQGNSA. The CDR3 is 16 residues long. V shed 5 bases and J 7 bases; nucleotides not matched to a gene: 11. The DNA of the CDR3 is TGTGCCAGCAGCACCCAACTAGCGGGGGGCCAGGGGACCCAGTACTTC. Its protein product is CASSTQLAGGQGTQYF.

V is TRBV19 and J is TRBJ2-2; TRBD1 might be the D (6 bases). This CDR3 has 15 amino acids. Germline V CDR1 and CDR2: LNHDA, SQIVND (reference sequence). V lost 5 bases and J 6 bases, leaving 16 bases between the germline ends. This CDR3 reads CASSDTGLFAGELFF. As DNA, the CDR3 is TGTGCCAGTAGTGATACAGGGCTATTCGCCGGGGAGCTGTTTTTT. Based on the CDR3 plus reference TRBV19 and TRBJ2-2, the full variable domain is DGGITQSPKYLFRKEGQNVTLSCEQNLNHDAMYWYRQDPGQGLRLIYYSQIVNDFQKGDIAEGYSVSREKKESFPLTVTSAQKNPTAFYLCASSDTGLFAGELFFGEGSRLTVL.

This clone has only a few counts. The rearrangement uses TRBV7-2 and TRBJ2-1; 7 bases align to TRBD2. This CDR3 has 18 residues. The germline gives CDR1 SGHTA, CDR2 FQGNSA. Trimming at V came to 0 bases and at J to 4 bases, leaving 12 bases not matched to a gene. CDR3 nucleotides: TGTGCCAGCAGCTTAGCCTGGGACTACCCATCGCTGTACAATGAGCAGTTCTTC. Translating it yields CASSLAWDYPSLYNEQFF.